The clone carrying this T cell receptor (beta chain) was seen once. Its antigen is currently unknown. The data originate from a study of post-analysis software for immune sequencing data. General observations from the study: Among five TRBV segments more frequent in patients than controls were TRBV5-6, TRBV5-1 and TRBV20-1. Strong co-clustering by F measure linked samples that shared a preparation batch. Comparison with controls showed significantly lower normalized Chao1 diversity in multiple sclerosis patients.

Germline assignment: CDR1 DFQATT and CDR2 SNEGSKA (reference sequence). The germline V and J ends were trimmed by 3 bases and 12 bases, with 15 bases remaining between them. The CDR3 consists of 11 residues. Prepared libraries of TCR beta cDNA carried unique molecular identifiers. The T cell input of roughly 0.95 to 10 million gave around 450,000 cDNA molecules. TCRdb processed the PCR reads anew with MiXCR; each CDR3 protein has one entry. The table has fewer than 850,000 distinct CDR3 sequences, under 60% seen once. This sequence was found in a girl under 18 with multiple sclerosis. The sample consisted of blood. The chain carries TRBV20-1 and TRBJ2-7, with D tentatively TRBD2 (5 bases). The CDR3 nucleotides read TGCAGTGCTAGGCAGGACTCCTTCTCGTACTTC. Translation: CSARQDSFSYF.